Below, 14 T cell receptor beta chains from the same sample are listed, as sequenced in a study of immune cell composition in non-small cell lung cancer. Using immunoSEQ multiplex PCR, the repertoire was profiled, and TCRdb retains in-frame clones only, with some absent. The sample carries about 4,300 clones, 76% recorded once. The sequenced sample was lung tumor tissue. Receptor source: a human donor with non-small cell lung cancer.

The chain joins TRBV20-1 to TRBJ2-3; D gene uncertain. This CDR3 contains 11 residues. Germline V gene sequence: CDR1 DFQATT, CDR2 SNEGSKA (reference sequence). V lost 5 bases and J lost 8, with 11 bases in between. The CDR3 nucleotides are TGCAGTGCTGTCCCCTCGGGTACGCAGTATTTT. This sequence encodes CSAVPSGTQYF.

The chain joins TRBV11-2 to TRBJ2-5; TRBD2 matches 9 bases. With V trimmed by 3 bases and J by 2 bases, 4 bases remained unmatched. There are 15 residues in the CDR3. Per germline, CDR1 SGHAT and CDR2 FQNNGV. DNA for the CDR3: TGTGCCAGCAGCTTCCTAGCGGGATATCAAGAGACCCAGTACTTC. The encoded protein is CASSFLAGYQETQYF. Based on the CDR3 plus reference TRBV11-2 and TRBJ2-5, the full variable domain is EAGVAQSPRYKIIEKRQSVAFWCNPISGHATLYWYQQILGQGPKLLIQFQNNGVVDDSQLPKDRFSAERLKGVDSTLKIQPAKLEDSAVYLCASSFLAGYQETQYFGPGTRLLVL.

This sequence joins TRBV5-1 and TRBJ2-7, with a tentative D call TRBD1 (6 bases). CDR1 SGHRS and CDR2 YFSETQ come from the germline V gene. CDR3 length equals 13 residues. V was trimmed by 2 bases and J by 3 bases, leaving 9 bases between them. This chain's CDR3 is CASSFRGDYEQYF. CDR3 nucleotides: TGCGCCAGCAGCTTCAGGGGCGACTACGAGCAGTACTTC.

The chain combines TRBV18 with TRBJ1-1; D unresolved. CDR1 KGHSH and CDR2 LQKENI come from the germline V gene. The CDR3 sequence is 14 residues long. Trimming took off 2 bases at V and 1 base at J, with 8 bases between the two ends. The CDR3 is CASSPISGNTEAFF. The CDR3, as DNA: TGTGCCAGCTCACCAATTTCGGGGAACACTGAAGCTTTCTTT.

V and J are TRBV7-9 and TRBJ2-7; the D gene is possibly TRBD1 (5 bases). CDR3 size: 14 residues. Per the germline V gene, CDR1 is SEHNR and CDR2 is FQNEAQ (reference sequence). V was trimmed by 4 bases and J by 5 bases, leaving 15 bases between them. As DNA, the CDR3 is TGTGCCAGCAGCTCACTAACAAGGGGCGACGAGCAGTACTTC. Residues: CASSSLTRGDEQYF. Based on the CDR3 plus reference TRBV7-9 and TRBJ2-7, the full variable domain is DTGVSQNPRHKITKRGQNVTFRCDPISEHNRLYWYRQTLGQGPEFLTYFQNEAQLEKSRLLSDRFSAERPKGSFSTLEIQRTEQGDSAMYLCASSSLTRGDEQYFGPGTRLTVT.

A few counts support this clone. V usage is TRBV27 and J usage is TRBJ2-7, with 9 bases aligning to TRBD2. CDR3 length equals 15 residues. With 0 bases clipped from V and 6 bases from J, the junction kept 6 bases outside the gene matches. Germline assignment: CDR1 MNHEY and CDR2 SMNVEV (reference sequence). The CDR3 sequence: CASSLSRGRASEQYF. The CDR3 coding sequence is TGTGCCAGCAGTTTATCCCGCGGGAGGGCTTCCGAGCAGTACTTC.

There are a few counts of this clone. The chain combines TRBV10-1 with TRBJ2-3, with D tentatively TRBD1 (5 bases). V was trimmed by 7 bases and J by 1 base, leaving 12 bases between them. The length of the CDR3 is 14 residues. CDR1 WNHNN and CDR2 SYGVQD come from the germline V gene (reference sequence). The CDR3 spells CASNEDRGTDTQYF. In nucleotides, the CDR3 is TGCGCCAGCAACGAAGACAGAGGCACAGATACGCAGTATTTT.

This clone occurred a few times. The rearrangement links TRBV28 to TRBJ1-1; no definite D call. Germline V CDR1 and CDR2: MDHEN, SYDVKM. V lost 6 bases and J lost 0, with 5 bases in between. The CDR3 runs 12 residues. The CDR3 protein is CASSLLNTEAFF. In DNA, the CDR3 is TGTGCCAGCAGCCTTTTGAACACTGAAGCTTTCTTT.

The rearrangement joins TRBV7-8 to TRBJ1-5, with D perhaps TRBD1 (6 bases). Deletions cut 5 bases from V and 0 bases from J, with 14 bases between. The CDR3 consists of 16 residues. The germline gives CDR1 SGHVS, CDR2 FQNEAQ. CDR3 nucleotide sequence: TGTGCCAGCAGCGCCGGGGGGCGGATTAGCAATCAGCCCCAGCATTTT. Its translation: CASSAGGRISNQPQHF.

The V and J genes are TRBV30 and TRBJ2-7; D is perhaps TRBD1 (5 bases). The germline V gene has CDR1 GTSNPN and CDR2 SVGIG (reference sequence). The ends were cut back, 3 bases at V and 1 base at J, with 13 bases in the middle. This CDR3 has 14 residues. CDR3 DNA: TGTGCCTGGAGATCATCGACAGTTTCCTACGAGCAGTACTTC. Protein sequence: CAWRSSTVSYEQYF.

V and J are TRBV6-5 and TRBJ2-7; TRBD2 is a possible D gene (5 bases). Germline values: CDR1 MNHEY, CDR2 SVGAGI. Trimming cost V 5 bases and J 7 bases, with 21 bases left between them. The CDR3 loop spans 15 amino acids. The CDR3 sequence is CASSRSVLGVGEQYF. The CDR3 region has the DNA TGTGCCAGCAGTCGCTCCGTTTTGGGAGTGGGAGAGCAGTACTTC.

The genes are TRBV7-9 and TRBJ1-2; D possibly corresponds to TRBD1 (5 bases). CDR3 size: 13 residues. CDR1 and CDR2 (germline): SEHNR, FQNEAQ (reference sequence). Trimming took off 8 bases at V and 2 bases at J, with 12 bases between the two ends. In nucleotides, the CDR3 is TGTGCCAGCTCATCCCAGGGCAACTATGGCTACACCTTC. It is translated as CASSSQGNYGYTF.

The chain joins TRBV5-1 to TRBJ1-1; TRBD1 matches 7 bases. V shed 4 bases and J 4 bases; nucleotides not matched to a gene: 10. The CDR3 consists of 15 residues. Germline assignment: CDR1 SGHRS and CDR2 YFSETQ. As DNA, the CDR3 is TGCGCCAGCAGCAGGACAGGATCCCTGGGCACTGAAGCTTTCTTT. As protein: CASSRTGSLGTEAFF.

The rearrangement joins TRBV19 to TRBJ2-3; 12 bases map to TRBD2. Trimming at V came to 2 bases and at J to 5 bases, leaving 5 bases not matched to a gene. This CDR3 region has 16 residues. The germline CDR1 and CDR2 sequences are LNHDA and SQIVND (reference sequence). The CDR3 coding sequence is TGTGCCAGTAGTATACGACTAGCGGGGGAAGTAGATACGCAGTATTTT. Translation gives CASSIRLAGEVDTQYF.